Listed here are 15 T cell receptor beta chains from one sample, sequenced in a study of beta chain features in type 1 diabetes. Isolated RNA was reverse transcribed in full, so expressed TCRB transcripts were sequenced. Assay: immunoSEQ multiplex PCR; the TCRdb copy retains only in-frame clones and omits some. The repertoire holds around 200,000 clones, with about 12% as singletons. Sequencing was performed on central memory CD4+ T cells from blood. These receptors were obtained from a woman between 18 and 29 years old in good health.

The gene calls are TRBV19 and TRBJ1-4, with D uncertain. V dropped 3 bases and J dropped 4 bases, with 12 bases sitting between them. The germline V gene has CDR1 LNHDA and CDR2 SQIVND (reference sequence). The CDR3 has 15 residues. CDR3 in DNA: TGTGCCAGTAGTATCGGGAGTACCGATAATGAAAAACTGTTTTTT. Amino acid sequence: CASSIGSTDNEKLFF.

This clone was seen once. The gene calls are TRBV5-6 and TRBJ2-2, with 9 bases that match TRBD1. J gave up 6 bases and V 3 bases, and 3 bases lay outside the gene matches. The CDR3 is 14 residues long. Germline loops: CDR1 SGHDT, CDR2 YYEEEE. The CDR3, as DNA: TGTGCCAGCAGCTGGGACAGGGCCCCCGGGGAGCTGTTTTTT. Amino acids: CASSWDRAPGELFF.

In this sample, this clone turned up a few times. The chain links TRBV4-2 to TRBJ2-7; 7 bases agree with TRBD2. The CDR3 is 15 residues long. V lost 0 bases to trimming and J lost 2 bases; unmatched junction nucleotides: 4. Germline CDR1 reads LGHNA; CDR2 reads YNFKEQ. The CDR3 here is CASSQEWREPYEQYF. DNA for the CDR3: TGTGCCAGCAGCCAAGAGTGGCGGGAGCCCTACGAGCAGTACTTC.

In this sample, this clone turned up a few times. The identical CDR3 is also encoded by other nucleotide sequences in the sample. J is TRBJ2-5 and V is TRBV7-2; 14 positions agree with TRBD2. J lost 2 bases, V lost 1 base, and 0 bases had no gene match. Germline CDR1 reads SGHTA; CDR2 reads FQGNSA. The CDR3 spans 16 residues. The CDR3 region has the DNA TGTGCCAGCAGCTTAGGACTAGCGGGAGGGCAAGAGACCCAGTACTTC. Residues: CASSLGLAGGQETQYF.

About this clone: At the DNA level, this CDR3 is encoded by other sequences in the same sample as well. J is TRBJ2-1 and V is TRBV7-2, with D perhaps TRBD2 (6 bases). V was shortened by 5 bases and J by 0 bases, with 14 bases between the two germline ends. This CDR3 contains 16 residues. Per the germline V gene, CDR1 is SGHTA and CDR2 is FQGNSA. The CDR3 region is CASSPRGGSSYNEQFF. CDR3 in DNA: TGTGCCAGCAGCCCCCGGGGAGGAAGCTCCTACAATGAGCAGTTCTTC.

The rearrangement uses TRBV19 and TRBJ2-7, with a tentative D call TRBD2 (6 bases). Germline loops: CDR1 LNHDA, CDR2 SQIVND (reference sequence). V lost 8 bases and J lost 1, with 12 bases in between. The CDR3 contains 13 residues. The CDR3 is CASRAGPSYEQYF. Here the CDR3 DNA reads TGTGCCAGTCGAGCGGGCCCATCCTACGAGCAGTACTTC.

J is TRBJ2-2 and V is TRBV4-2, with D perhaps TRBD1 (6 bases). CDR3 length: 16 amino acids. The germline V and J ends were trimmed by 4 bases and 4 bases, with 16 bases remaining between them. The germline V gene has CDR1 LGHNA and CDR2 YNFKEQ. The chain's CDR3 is CASSLPRGSGTGELFF. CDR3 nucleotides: TGTGCCAGCAGCCTACCCAGGGGTTCGGGCACCGGGGAGCTGTTTTTT.

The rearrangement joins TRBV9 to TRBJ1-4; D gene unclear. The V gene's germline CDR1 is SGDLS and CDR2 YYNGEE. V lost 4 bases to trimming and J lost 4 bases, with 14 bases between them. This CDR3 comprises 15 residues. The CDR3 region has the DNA TGTGCCAGCAGCCAATTATCGGGGAGTAATGAAAAACTGTTTTTT. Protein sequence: CASSQLSGSNEKLFF.

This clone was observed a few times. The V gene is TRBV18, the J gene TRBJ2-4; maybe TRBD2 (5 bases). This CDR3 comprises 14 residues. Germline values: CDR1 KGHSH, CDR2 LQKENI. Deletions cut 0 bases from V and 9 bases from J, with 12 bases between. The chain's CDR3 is CASSPPGREGIQYF. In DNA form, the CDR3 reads TGTGCCAGCTCACCACCTGGGCGAGAGGGCATTCAGTACTTC. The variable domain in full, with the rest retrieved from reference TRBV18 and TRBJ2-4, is NAGVMQNPRHLVRRRGQEARLRCSPMKGHSHVYWYRQLPEEGLKFMVYLQKENIIDESGMPKERFSAEFPKEGPSILRIQQVVRGDSAAYFCASSPPGREGIQYFGAGTRLSVL.

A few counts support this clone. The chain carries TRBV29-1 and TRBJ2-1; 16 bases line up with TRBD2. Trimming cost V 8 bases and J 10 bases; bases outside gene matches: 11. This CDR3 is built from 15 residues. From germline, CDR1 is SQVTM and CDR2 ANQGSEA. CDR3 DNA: TGCAGCACCGGCGGGACTAGCGGGAGGGCCCGAGAGCAGTTCTTC. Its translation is CSTGGTSGRAREQFF.

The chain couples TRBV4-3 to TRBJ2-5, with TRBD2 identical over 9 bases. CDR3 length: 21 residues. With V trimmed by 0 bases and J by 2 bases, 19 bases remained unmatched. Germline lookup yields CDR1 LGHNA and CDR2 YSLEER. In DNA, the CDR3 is TGCGCCAGCAGCCAAGATAAATGGACGGCTAGCGGGACGGGTTATCAAGAGACCCAGTACTTC. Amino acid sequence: CASSQDKWTASGTGYQETQYF.

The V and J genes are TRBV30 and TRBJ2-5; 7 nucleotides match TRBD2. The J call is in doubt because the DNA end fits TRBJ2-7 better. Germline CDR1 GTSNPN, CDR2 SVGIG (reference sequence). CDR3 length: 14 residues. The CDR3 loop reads CAWSPGGIRDEQYF. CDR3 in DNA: TGTGCCTGGAGCCCCGGGGGGATTAGAGACGAGCAGTACTTC.

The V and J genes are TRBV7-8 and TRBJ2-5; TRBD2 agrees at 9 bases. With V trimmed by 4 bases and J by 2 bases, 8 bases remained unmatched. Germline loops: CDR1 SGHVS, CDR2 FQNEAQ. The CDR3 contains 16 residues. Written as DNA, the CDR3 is TGTGCCAGCAGCTCTCCAGCGGGAGGCGGACAAGAGACCCAGTACTTC. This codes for CASSSPAGGGQETQYF.

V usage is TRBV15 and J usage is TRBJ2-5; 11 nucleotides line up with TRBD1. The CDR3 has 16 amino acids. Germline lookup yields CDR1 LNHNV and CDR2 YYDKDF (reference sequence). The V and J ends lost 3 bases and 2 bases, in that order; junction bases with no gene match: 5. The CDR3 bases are TGTGCCACCAGCAGGGGCGGGACAGGGGGACAAGAGACCCAGTACTTC. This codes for CATSRGGTGGQETQYF.

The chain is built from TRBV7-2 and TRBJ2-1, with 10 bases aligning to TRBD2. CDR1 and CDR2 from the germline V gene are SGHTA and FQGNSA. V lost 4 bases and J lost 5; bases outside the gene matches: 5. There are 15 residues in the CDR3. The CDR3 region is CASSSRTSGDNEQFF. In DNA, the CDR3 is TGTGCCAGCAGCTCCCGGACTAGCGGTGACAATGAGCAGTTCTTC.